The 9 T cell receptor beta chains below were found in one sample sequenced in a study of beta chain features in type 1 diabetes. Reverse transcription of all isolated RNA meant that expressed TCRB transcripts were sequenced. The repertoire was sequenced with immunoSEQ multiplex PCR; TCRdb's copy has only in-frame clones and lacks some. The table includes over 200,000 clones, roughly a tenth detected once. General observations from the study: All four CD4+ subsets of Type 1 diabetes patients contained TCRB CDR3s that were moderately but significantly shorter.

The antigens of these receptors remain unknown. Material for sequencing was naive CD4+ T cells from blood. The receptor set was obtained from a man younger than 40 with type 1 diabetes.

V is TRBV6-6 and J is TRBJ1-2; 7 positions match TRBD1. Germline lookup yields CDR1 MNHNY and CDR2 SVGAGI (reference sequence). Germline trimming cut 8 bases from V and 5 bases from J; bases unmatched to any gene: 14. The CDR3 length is 15 residues. CDR3 DNA sequence: TGTGCCAGCGTGGACCCCAGGGGGGCCGGGTATGGCTACACCTTC. This encodes CASVDPRGAGYGYTF.

The gene calls are TRBV4-2 and TRBJ1-1; 7 nucleotides line up with TRBD1. Germline-derived CDR1 and CDR2 are LGHNA and YNFKEQ. V shed 1 base and J 5 bases; nucleotides not matched to a gene: 4. CDR3 length: 14 amino acids. CDR3 protein: CASSQARGLTEAFF. CDR3 nucleotide sequence: TGTGCCAGCAGCCAAGCCAGGGGGTTGACTGAAGCTTTCTTT.

This chain connects TRBV4-1 to TRBJ2-7; 7 bases map to TRBD1. CDR3 length equals 14 residues. Germline V gene sequence: CDR1 MGHRA, CDR2 YSYEKL. V shed 4 bases, J shed 3 bases, and the junction held 6 bases outside the gene matches. CDR3 bases: TGCGCCAGCAGCCTCCTGACAGGGCTCTACGAGCAGTACTTC. This sequence encodes CASSLLTGLYEQYF.

V gene TRBV7-6 combines with J gene TRBJ2-5, with TRBD1 as a possible D gene (6 bases). CDR3 length: 15 residues. V was clipped by 0 bases and J by 1 base, with 9 bases between them. Germline CDR1 and CDR2: SGHVS and FNYEAQ. DNA of the CDR3: TGTGCCAGCAGCTTAGCGGCAGGGGCCCAAGAGACCCAGTACTTC. Protein product: CASSLAAGAQETQYF.

This clone was observed a few times. The rearrangement joins TRBV27 to TRBJ1-4; D gene uncertain. The V and J ends lost 3 bases and 8 bases respectively, with 10 bases between them. Per the germline V gene, CDR1 is MNHEY and CDR2 is SMNVEV (reference sequence). This CDR3 is 13 amino acids long. This CDR3 is CASSFRRGEKLFF. Here the CDR3 DNA reads TGTGCCAGCAGTTTCCGAAGAGGAGAAAAACTGTTTTTT.

The J gene is TRBJ2-3, the V gene TRBV4-3; 10 nucleotides line up with TRBD1. V gave up 1 base and J gave up 7 bases; unmatched junction bases: 2. The CDR3 covers 14 residues. CDR1 and CDR2 (germline): LGHNA, YSLEER. The CDR3 sequence: CASSQAGQGYTQYF. The CDR3, as DNA: TGCGCCAGCAGCCAAGCGGGACAGGGGTATACGCAGTATTTT.

This clone was counted a few times. The chain employs TRBV2 and TRBJ2-1, with D possibly being TRBD1 (5 bases). The V gene lost 7 bases and the J gene lost 6 bases, with 10 bases spanning the gap. The CDR3 runs 12 residues. Germline V gene lookup returns CDR1 SNHLY and CDR2 FYNNEI. The CDR3 DNA sequence: TGTGCCAGCATGTGGACACCCAATGAGCAGTTCTTC. Translation: CASMWTPNEQFF.

There are a few counts of this clone. The chain combines TRBV7-9 with TRBJ2-7; tentatively, D is TRBD1 (6 bases). V was pared by 2 bases and J by 2 bases, with 7 bases between. Germline CDR1 SEHNR, CDR2 FQNEAQ (reference sequence). The CDR3 is 13 amino acids. CDR3 region: CASSLTGPYEQYF. The CDR3 DNA follows: TGTGCCAGCAGCTTAACAGGGCCCTACGAGCAGTACTTC.

The chain has TRBV18 and TRBJ1-4, with D tentatively TRBD1 (5 bases). The CDR3 runs to 13 residues. The V end was cut by 4 bases, the J end by 8 bases, with 11 bases between. CDR1 is KGHSH, CDR2 LQKENI, per germline. The CDR3 region is CASSRGRNEKLFF. CDR3 nucleotides: TGTGCCAGCTCACGGGGGAGGAACGAAAAACTGTTTTTT.